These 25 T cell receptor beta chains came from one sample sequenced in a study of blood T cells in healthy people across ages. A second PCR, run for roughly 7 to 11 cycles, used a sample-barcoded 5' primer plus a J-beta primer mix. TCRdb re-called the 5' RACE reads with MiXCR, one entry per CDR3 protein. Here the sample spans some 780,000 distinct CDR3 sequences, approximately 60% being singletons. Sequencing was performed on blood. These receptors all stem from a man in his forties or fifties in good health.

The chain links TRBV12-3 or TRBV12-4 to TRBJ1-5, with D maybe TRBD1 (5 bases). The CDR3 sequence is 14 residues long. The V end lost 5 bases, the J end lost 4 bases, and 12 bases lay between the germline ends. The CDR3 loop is CASSPGPTNQPQHF. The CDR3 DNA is TGTGCCAGCAGTCCGGGACCTACGAATCAGCCCCAGCATTTT.

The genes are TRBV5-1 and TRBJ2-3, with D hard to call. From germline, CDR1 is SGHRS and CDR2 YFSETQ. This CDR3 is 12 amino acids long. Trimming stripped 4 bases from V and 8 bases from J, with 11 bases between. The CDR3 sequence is CASSPEAVTQYF. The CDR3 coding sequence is TGCGCCAGCAGCCCAGAAGCAGTTACGCAGTATTTT.

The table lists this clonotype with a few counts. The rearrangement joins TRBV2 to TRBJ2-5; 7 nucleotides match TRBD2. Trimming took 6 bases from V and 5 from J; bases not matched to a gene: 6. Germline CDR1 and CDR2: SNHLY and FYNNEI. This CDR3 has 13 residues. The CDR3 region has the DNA TGTGCCAGCAGGGCGGGAGTAAGGGAGACCCAGTACTTC. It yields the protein CASRAGVRETQYF.

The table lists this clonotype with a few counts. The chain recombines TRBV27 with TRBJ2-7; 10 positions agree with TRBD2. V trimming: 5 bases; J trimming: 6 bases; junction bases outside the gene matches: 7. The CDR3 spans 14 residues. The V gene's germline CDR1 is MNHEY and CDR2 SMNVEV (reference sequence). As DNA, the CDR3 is TGTGCCAGCAGTACAACTGTAGCGGGAGGCGAGCAGTACTTC. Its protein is CASSTTVAGGEQYF.

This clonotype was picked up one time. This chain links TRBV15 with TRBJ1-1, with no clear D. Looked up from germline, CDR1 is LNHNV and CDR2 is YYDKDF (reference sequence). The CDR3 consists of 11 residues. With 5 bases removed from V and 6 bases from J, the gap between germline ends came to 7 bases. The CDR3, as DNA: TGTGCCACCAGCGGCCTCGCTGAAGCTTTCTTT. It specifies CATSGLAEAFF.

In nucleotides, the CDR3 is TGTGCCAGCAGCTTAATCCTGGGGGGGGCCCAAGATACGCAGTATTTT. It is translated as CASSLILGGAQDTQYF. V is TRBV7-3 and J is TRBJ2-3, with D tentatively TRBD2 (7 bases). From germline, CDR1 is SGHTA and CDR2 FQGTGA. The CDR3 has 16 amino acids. V was clipped by 1 base and J by 5 bases, with 16 bases between them.

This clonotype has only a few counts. As DNA, the CDR3 is TGTGCCAGCAGCCAAGAATGGCGGGTCGCAGGCTACGAGCAGTACTTC. This encodes CASSQEWRVAGYEQYF. V is TRBV14 and J is TRBJ2-7; a possible D gene is TRBD2 (5 bases). The CDR3 contains 16 residues. V lost 0 bases to trimming and J lost 3 bases, with 15 bases between them. Germline V gives CDR1 SGHDN, CDR2 FVKESK.

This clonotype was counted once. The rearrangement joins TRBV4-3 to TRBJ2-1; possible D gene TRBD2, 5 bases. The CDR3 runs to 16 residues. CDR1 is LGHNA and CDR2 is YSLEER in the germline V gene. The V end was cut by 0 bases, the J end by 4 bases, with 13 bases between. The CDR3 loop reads CASSQDLVQRYNEQFF. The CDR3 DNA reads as TGCGCCAGCAGCCAAGACCTTGTCCAGCGGTACAATGAGCAGTTCTTC.

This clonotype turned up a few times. CDR3 coding DNA: TGTGCCAGCAGTGAATTCGTAGGCGGCTACGAGCAGTACTTC. Its protein product is CASSEFVGGYEQYF. The chain combines TRBV6-1 with TRBJ2-7; no firm D call. Germline CDR1 MNHNS, CDR2 SASEGT. The CDR3 is 14 residues long. Deletions cut 2 bases from V and 3 bases from J, with 11 bases between.

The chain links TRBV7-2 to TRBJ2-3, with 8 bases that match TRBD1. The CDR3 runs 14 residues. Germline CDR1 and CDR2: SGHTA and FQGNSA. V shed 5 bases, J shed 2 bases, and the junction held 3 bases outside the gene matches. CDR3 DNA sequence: TGTGCCAGCAGCAGGGACAGGCTCACAGATACGCAGTATTTT. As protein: CASSRDRLTDTQYF. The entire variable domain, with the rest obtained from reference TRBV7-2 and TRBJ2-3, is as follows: GAGVSQSPSNKVTEKGKDVELRCDPISGHTALYWYRQSLGQGLEFLIYFQGNSAPDKSGLPSDRFSAERTGGSVSTLTIQRTQQEDSAVYLCASSRDRLTDTQYFGPGTRLTVL.

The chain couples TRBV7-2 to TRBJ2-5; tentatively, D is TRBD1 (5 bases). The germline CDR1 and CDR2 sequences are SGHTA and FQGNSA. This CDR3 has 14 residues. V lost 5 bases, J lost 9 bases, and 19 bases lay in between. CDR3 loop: CASSGVGAEAAQYF. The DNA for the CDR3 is TGTGCCAGCAGCGGGGTTGGGGCAGAGGCCGCCCAGTACTTC. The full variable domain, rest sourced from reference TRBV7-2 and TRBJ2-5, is GAGVSQSPSNKVTEKGKDVELRCDPISGHTALYWYRQSLGQGLEFLIYFQGNSAPDKSGLPSDRFSAERTGGSVSTLTIQRTQQEDSAVYLCASSGVGAEAAQYFGPGTRLLVL.

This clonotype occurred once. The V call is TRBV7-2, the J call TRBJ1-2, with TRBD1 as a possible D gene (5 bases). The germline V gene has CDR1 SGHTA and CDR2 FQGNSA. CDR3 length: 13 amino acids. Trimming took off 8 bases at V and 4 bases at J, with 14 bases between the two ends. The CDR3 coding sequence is TGTGCCAGCGGCCCGGGGGGGGTCTATGGCTACACCTTC. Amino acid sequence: CASGPGGVYGYTF. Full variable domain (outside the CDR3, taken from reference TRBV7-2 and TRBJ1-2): GAGVSQSPSNKVTEKGKDVELRCDPISGHTALYWYRQSLGQGLEFLIYFQGNSAPDKSGLPSDRFSAERTGGSVSTLTIQRTQQEDSAVYLCASGPGGVYGYTFGSGTRLTVV.

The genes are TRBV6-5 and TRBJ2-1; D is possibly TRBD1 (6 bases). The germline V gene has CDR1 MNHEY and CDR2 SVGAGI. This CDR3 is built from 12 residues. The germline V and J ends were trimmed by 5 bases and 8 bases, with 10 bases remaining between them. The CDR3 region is CASSADSYEQFF. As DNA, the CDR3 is TGTGCCAGCAGTGCGGACAGCTATGAGCAGTTCTTC.

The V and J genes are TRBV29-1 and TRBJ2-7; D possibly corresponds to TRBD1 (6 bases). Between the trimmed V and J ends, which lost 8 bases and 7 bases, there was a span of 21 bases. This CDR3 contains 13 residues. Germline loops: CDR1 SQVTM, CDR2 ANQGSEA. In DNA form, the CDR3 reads TGCAGCTGCAACGGCAGGGGCCCGAGTGAGCAGTACTTC. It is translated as CSCNGRGPSEQYF.

Here the CDR3 reads CASSLVGSFQGRGEQYF. The CDR3 nucleotides read TGTGCCAGCAGCTTGGTAGGTTCTTTTCAGGGTCGTGGCGAGCAGTACTTC. The chain links TRBV5-8 to TRBJ2-7; tentatively, D is TRBD1 (5 bases). Germline lookup yields CDR1 SGHTS and CDR2 YDEGEE. This CDR3 contains 17 residues. The V end was cut by 0 bases, the J end by 6 bases, with 22 bases between.

The CDR3 region has the DNA TGTGCCAGCAGTTACTGGGGACAGCGAGTAGGGGATACGCAGTATTTT. It translates to CASSYWGQRVGDTQYF. This chain links TRBV6-2 or TRBV6-3 with TRBJ2-3; TRBD1 matches 7 bases. The CDR3 loop spans 16 amino acids. The V gene end was trimmed by 1 base and the J gene end by 6 bases; junction bases not matched to a gene: 10. Per germline, CDR1 MNHEY and CDR2 SVGEGT.

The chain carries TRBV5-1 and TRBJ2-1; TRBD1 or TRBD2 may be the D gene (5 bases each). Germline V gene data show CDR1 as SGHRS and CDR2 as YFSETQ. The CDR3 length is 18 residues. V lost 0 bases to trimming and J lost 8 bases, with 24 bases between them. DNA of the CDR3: TGCGCCAGCAGCTTGGAGTCGAGACAGACCCTTAGGGGACATGAGCAGTTCTTC. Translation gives CASSLESRQTLRGHEQFF.

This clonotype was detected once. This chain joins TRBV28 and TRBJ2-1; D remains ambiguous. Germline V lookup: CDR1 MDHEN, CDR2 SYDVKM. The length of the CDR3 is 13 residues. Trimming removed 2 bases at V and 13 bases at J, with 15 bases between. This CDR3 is CASSLQVSVAQFF. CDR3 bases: TGTGCCAGCAGTTTACAGGTGTCTGTTGCACAGTTCTTC.

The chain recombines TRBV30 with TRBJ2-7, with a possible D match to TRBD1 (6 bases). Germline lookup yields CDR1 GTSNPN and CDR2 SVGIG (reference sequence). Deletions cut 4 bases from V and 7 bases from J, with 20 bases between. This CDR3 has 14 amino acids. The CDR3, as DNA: TGTGCCTGGAAATTCGCCAGGGGACGGGATGAGCAGTACTTC. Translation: CAWKFARGRDEQYF.

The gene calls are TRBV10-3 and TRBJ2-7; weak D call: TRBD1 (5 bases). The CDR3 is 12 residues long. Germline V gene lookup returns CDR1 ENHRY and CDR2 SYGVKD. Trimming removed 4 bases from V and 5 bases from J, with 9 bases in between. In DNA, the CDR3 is TGTGCCATCAGTGTTTTAGGGGACGAGCAGTACTTC. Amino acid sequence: CAISVLGDEQYF.

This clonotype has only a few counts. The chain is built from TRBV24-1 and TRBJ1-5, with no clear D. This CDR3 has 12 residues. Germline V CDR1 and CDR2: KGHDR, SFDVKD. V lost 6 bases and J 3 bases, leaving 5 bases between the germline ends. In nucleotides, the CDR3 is TGTGCCACCAGTAGAGACAATCAGCCCCAGCATTTT. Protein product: CATSRDNQPQHF.

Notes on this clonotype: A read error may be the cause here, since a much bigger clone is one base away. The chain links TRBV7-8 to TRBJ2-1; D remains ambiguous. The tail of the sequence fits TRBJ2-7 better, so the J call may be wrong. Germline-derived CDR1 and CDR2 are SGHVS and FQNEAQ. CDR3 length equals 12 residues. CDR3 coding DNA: TGTGCCAGCAGCCTCCGATACAATGAGCAGTACTTC. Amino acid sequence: CASSLRYNEQYF.

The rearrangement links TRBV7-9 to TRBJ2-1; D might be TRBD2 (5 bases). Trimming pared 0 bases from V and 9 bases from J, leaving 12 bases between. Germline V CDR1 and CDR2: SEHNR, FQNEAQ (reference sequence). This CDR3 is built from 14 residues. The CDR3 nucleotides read TGTGCCAGCAGCTTAGCGACGGGAAGGCGTGAGCAGTTCTTC. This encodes CASSLATGRREQFF.

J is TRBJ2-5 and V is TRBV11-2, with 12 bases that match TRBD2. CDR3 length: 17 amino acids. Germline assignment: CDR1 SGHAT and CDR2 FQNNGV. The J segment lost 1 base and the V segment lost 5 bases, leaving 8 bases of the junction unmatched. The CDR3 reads CASSDRTSGMGQETQYF. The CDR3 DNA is TGTGCCAGCAGCGACCGGACTAGCGGGATGGGCCAAGAGACCCAGTACTTC.

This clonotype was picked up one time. The CDR3: CASQAGHGSEQYF. CDR3 nucleotides: TGTGCCAGCCAAGCGGGTCATGGGAGTGAGCAGTACTTC. J is TRBJ2-5 and V is TRBV2; perhaps TRBD2 as D (6 bases). Trimming shortened V by 8 bases and J by 11 bases, and 21 bases separated the two germline ends. The CDR3 runs to 13 residues. Per the germline V gene, CDR1 is SNHLY and CDR2 is FYNNEI.